This T cell receptor beta chain was sequenced during a study of T cells in women clearing cervical HPV infection. Overall study context: Case blood drawn at lesion detection; control blood after infection cleared.

A remark on this clone: Its antigen remains unidentified.

General study points: CIN3+ cases had significantly higher TCR richness than controls; evenness did not differ.

TCRdb's table, derived via immunoSEQ multiplex PCR, lists solely in-frame clones and lacks some. The specimen's table records roughly 34,000 clones. Each participant carried one incident cervical HPV16 infection only. The sample consisted of blood buffy coat. This receptor was identified in a woman between 18 and 70 years old with a cervical HPV16 infection that either progressed to CIN3+ or cleared (not recorded which).

This CDR3 reads CASSGGHRDGYTF. The DNA read from the CDR3 is TGTGCCAGCTCAGGTGGGCACAGGGACGGC. The chain combines TRBV18 with TRBJ1-2; D possibly corresponds to TRBD1 (6 bases). Coverage ceases 3 residues before the CDR3 finishes, and the germline J gene fills in the end. The CDR3 extends over 13 amino acids. CDR1 and CDR2 from the germline V gene are KGHSH and LQKENI.